This TCR beta chain was observed in a study of metastatic and nonmetastatic thyroid tumors. Background on the study: Blood and tumor or nodule tissue repertoires from malignant and benign thyroid patients were compared. General study points: Benign nodules were reported to have significantly lower TCR beta diversity than malignant thyroid tumors, in blood and tumor.

TCRdb re-called clones from the PCR reads using MiXCR. The sample holds about 40,000 clones; approximately 15% are singletons and the top ten take 3.8%. From germline, CDR1 is MNHEY and CDR2 SVGEGT. The CDR3 runs to 18 residues. There are a few counts of this clone. Antigen: not known. A junction end diverges from the germline sequence, so it may reflect a read error. Thyroid surgery had not been preceded by any treatment in any patient. This receptor was identified in a female donor with papillary thyroid cancer or a benign thyroid nodule (not recorded which). Some clones in this sample may be carry-over from other donors' samples. The sample taken for sequencing was blood. This chain joins TRBV6-2 or TRBV6-3 and TRBJ2-2; 13 bases map to TRBD2. CDR3 sequence reads: CANSKKGTSGKNTGELFF. The CDR3 region has the DNA TGTGCCAACAGTAAAAAAGGGACTAGCGGGAAGAACACCGGGGAGCTGTTTTTT.